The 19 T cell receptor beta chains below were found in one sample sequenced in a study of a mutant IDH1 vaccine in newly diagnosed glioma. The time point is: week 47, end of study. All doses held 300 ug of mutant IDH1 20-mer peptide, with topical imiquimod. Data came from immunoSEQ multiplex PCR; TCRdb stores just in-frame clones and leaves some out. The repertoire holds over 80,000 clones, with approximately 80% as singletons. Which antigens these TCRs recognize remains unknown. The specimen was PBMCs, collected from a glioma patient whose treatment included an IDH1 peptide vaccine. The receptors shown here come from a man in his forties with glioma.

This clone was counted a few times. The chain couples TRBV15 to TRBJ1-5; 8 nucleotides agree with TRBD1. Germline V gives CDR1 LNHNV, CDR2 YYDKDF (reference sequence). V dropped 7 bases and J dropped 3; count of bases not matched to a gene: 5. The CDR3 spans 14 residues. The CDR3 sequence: CATKQGGPNQPQHF. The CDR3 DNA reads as TGTGCCACCAAACAGGGGGGTCCCAATCAGCCCCAGCATTTT.

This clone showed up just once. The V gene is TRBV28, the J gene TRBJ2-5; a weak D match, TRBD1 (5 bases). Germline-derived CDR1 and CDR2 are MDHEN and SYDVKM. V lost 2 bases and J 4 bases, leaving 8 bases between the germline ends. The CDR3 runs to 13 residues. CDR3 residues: CASSLPRAETQYF. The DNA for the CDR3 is TGTGCCAGCAGTTTACCCAGGGCAGAGACCCAGTACTTC.

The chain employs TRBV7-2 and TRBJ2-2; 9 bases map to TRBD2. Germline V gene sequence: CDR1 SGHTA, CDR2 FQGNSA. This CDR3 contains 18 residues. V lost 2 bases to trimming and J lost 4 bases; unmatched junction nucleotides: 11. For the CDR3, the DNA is TGTGCCAGCAGCTTACTCCGCGGGAGGGCTATCGGCACCGGGGAGCTGTTTTTT. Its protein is CASSLLRGRAIGTGELFF.

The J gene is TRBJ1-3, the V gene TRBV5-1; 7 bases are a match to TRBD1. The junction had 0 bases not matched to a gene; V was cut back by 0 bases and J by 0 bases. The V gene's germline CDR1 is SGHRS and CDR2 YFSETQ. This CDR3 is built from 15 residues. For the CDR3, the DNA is TGCGCCAGCAGCTTGGACAGGGGCTCTGGAAACACCATATATTTT. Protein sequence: CASSLDRGSGNTIYF.

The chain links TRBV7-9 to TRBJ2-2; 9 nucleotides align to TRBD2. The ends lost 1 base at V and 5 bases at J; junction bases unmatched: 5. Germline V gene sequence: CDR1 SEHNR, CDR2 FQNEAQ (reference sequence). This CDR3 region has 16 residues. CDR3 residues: CASSLEGLAGTGELFF. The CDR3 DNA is TGTGCCAGCAGCTTAGAAGGTCTAGCGGGGACCGGGGAGCTGTTTTTT.

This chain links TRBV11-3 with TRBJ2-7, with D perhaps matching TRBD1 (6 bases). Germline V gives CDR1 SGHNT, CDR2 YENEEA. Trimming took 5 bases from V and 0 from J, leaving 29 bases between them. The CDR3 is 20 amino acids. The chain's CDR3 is CASSPEPLPGHGPTSYEQYF. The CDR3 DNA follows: TGTGCCAGCAGCCCCGAACCGTTACCGGGACATGGGCCTACCTCCTACGAGCAGTACTTC.

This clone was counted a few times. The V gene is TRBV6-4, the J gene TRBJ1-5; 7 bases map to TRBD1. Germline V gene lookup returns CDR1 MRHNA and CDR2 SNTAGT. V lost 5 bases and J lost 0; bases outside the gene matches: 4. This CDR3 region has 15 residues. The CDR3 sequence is CASSLQGGSNQPQHF. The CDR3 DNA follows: TGTGCCAGCAGTCTTCAGGGGGGTAGCAATCAGCCCCAGCATTTT.

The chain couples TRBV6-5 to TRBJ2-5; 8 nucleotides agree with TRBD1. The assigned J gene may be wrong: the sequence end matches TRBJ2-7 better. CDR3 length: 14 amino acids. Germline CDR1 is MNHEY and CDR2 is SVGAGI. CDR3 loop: CASSTGGRTYEQYF. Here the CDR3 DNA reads TGTGCCAGCAGCACAGGGGGGAGGACCTACGAGCAGTACTTC.

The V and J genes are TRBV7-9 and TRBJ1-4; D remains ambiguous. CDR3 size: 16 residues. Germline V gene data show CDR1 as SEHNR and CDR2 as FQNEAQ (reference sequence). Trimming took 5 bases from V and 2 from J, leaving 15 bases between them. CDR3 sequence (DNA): TGTGCCAGCAGCCTCCCCCCGTATTTGACTAATGAAAAACTGTTTTTT. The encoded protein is CASSLPPYLTNEKLFF.

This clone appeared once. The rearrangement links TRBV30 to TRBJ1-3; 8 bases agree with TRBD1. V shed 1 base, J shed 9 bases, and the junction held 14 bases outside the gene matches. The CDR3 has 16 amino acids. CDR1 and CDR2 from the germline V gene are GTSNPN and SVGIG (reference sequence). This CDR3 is CAWSDPGQGFPSTIYF. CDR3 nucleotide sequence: TGTGCCTGGAGTGATCCCGGACAGGGATTCCCTAGCACCATATATTTT.

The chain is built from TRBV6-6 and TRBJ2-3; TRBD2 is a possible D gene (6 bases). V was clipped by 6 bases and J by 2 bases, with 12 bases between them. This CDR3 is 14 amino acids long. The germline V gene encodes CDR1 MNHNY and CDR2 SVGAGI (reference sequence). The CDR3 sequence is CASRMTSDTDTQYF. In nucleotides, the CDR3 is TGTGCCAGCAGAATGACTAGTGACACAGATACGCAGTATTTT.

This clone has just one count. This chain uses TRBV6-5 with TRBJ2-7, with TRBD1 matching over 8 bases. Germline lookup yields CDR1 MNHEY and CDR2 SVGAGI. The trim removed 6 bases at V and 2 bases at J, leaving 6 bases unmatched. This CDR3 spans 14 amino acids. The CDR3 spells CASSTGGRTYEQYF. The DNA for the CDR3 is TGTGCCAGCAGCACAGGGGGGAGGACCTACGAGCAGTACTTC.

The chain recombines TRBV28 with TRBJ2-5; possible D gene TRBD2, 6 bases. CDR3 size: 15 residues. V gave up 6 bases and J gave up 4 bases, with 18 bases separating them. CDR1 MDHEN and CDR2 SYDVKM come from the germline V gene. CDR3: CASRPDKAGGETQYF. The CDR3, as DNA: TGTGCCAGCAGACCCGATAAAGCGGGTGGAGAGACCCAGTACTTC.

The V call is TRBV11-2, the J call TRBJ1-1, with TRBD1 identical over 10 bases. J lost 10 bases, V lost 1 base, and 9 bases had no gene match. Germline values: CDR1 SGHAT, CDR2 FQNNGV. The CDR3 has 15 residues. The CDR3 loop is CASSLVRDRGGRAFF. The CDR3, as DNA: TGTGCCAGCAGCTTAGTAAGGGACAGGGGAGGGAGAGCTTTCTTT.

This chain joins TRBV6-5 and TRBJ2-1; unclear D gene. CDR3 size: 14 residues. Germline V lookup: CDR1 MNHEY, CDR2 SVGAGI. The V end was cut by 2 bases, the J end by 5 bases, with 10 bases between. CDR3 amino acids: CASSYDGPHNEQFF. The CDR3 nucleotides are TGTGCCAGCAGTTACGATGGGCCTCACAATGAGCAGTTCTTC.

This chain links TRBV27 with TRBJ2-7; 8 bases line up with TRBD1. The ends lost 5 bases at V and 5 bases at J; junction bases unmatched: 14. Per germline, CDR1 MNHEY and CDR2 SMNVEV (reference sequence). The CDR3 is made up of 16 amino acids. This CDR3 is CASSQWGQVNIDEQYF. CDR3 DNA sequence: TGTGCCAGCAGTCAATGGGGACAGGTTAACATCGACGAGCAGTACTTC.

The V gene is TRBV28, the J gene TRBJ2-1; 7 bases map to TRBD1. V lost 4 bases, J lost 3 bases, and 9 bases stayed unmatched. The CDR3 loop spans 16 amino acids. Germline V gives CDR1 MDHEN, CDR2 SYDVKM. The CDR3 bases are TGTGCCAGCAGTTCACCCGGGACAGACTACTACAATGAGCAGTTCTTC. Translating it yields CASSSPGTDYYNEQFF.

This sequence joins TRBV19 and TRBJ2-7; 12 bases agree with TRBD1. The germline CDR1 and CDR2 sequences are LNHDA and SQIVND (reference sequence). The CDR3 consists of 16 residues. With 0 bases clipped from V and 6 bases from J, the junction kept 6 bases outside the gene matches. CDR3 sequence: CASSIDGGQGAGEQYF. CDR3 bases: TGTGCCAGTAGTATAGATGGGGGACAGGGGGCCGGCGAGCAGTACTTC.

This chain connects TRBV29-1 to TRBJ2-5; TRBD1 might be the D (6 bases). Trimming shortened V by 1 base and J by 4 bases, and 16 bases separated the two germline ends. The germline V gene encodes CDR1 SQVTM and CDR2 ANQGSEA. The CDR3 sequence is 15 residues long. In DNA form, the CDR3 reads TGCAGCGTTGAAGGAGCTCCAGGGGATCTAGAGACCCAGTACTTC. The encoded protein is CSVEGAPGDLETQYF.